Shown below are 18 T cell receptor beta chains from a single sample sequenced in a study of blood T cell repertoires in COVID-19. Repertoires were generated with immunoSEQ multiplex PCR, while TCRdb's copy carries only in-frame clones and drops some. This table has 100,000 to 110,000 clones, around 88% appearing once. Specimen: peripheral blood. These receptors originate from a human donor in a cohort sampled during active COVID-19.

This clone appeared once. V and J are TRBV9 and TRBJ2-1; TRBD2 matches 8 bases. J gave up 6 bases and V 2 bases, and 4 bases lay outside the gene matches. This CDR3 has 14 residues. Germline V lookup: CDR1 SGDLS, CDR2 YYNGEE. This chain's CDR3 is CASSVRLAGNEQFF. For the CDR3, the DNA is TGTGCCAGCAGCGTTAGGCTAGCGGGCAATGAGCAGTTCTTC.

The chain couples TRBV27 to TRBJ2-7; D ambiguous. V shed 6 bases and J shed 3 bases, with 12 bases lying between them. This CDR3 is 13 amino acids long. Germline V gives CDR1 MNHEY, CDR2 SMNVEV (reference sequence). The CDR3 region is CASSHSSDYEQYF. CDR3 bases: TGTGCCAGCAGCCACAGTAGTGACTACGAGCAGTACTTC.

V and J are TRBV5-1 and TRBJ2-7; the D gene is possibly TRBD2 (6 bases). V lost 3 bases and J 1 base, leaving 8 bases between the germline ends. CDR1 and CDR2 from the germline V gene are SGHRS and YFSETQ. The CDR3 runs 13 residues. CDR3 DNA: TGCGCCAGCAGCTCCGGGAGATCCTACGAGCAGTACTTC. Its protein is CASSSGRSYEQYF. Drawing the rest from reference TRBV5-1 and TRBJ2-7, the complete variable domain is KAGVTQTPRYLIKTRGQQVTLSCSPISGHRSVSWYQQTPGQGLQFLFEYFSETQRNKGNFPGRFSGRQFSNSRSEMNVSTLELGDSALYLCASSSGRSYEQYFGPGTRLTVT.

The rearrangement uses TRBV19 and TRBJ2-1; TRBD2 agrees at 12 bases. V dropped 10 bases and J dropped 2; count of bases not matched to a gene: 9. This CDR3 contains 16 residues. Per the germline V gene, CDR1 is LNHDA and CDR2 is SQIVND (reference sequence). The CDR3 loop reads CATGLAGTITYNEQFF. The CDR3 DNA is TGTGCCACCGGACTAGCGGGAACAATCACCTACAATGAGCAGTTCTTC. Combining the CDR3 with reference TRBV19 and TRBJ2-1 gives the whole variable domain DGGITQSPKYLFRKEGQNVTLSCEQNLNHDAMYWYRQDPGQGLRLIYYSQIVNDFQKGDIAEGYSVSREKKESFPLTVTSAQKNPTAFYLCATGLAGTITYNEQFFGPGTRLTVL.

This chain connects TRBV7-3 to TRBJ2-6; D is perhaps TRBD1 (6 bases). Germline V gene sequence: CDR1 SGHTA, CDR2 FQGTGA. The CDR3 runs 18 residues. V was pared by 1 base and J by 0 bases, with 13 bases between. The DNA for the CDR3 is TGTGCCAGCAGCTTAAAGGACAGCCGATCCTCTGGGGCCAACGTCCTGACTTTC. Its protein product is CASSLKDSRSSGANVLTF.

V is TRBV30 and J is TRBJ1-2; unclear D gene. The germline V gene encodes CDR1 GTSNPN and CDR2 SVGIG (reference sequence). V was clipped by 3 bases and J by 4 bases, with 12 bases between them. CDR3 size: 13 residues. The CDR3 bases are TGTGCCTGGAGGGGTTCGGGGATCTATGGCTACACCTTC. Translation: CAWRGSGIYGYTF.

The chain joins TRBV28 to TRBJ1-6; D may be TRBD1 (6 bases). The CDR3 has 14 amino acids. Trimming stripped 3 bases from V and 6 bases from J, with 9 bases between. CDR1 is MDHEN and CDR2 is SYDVKM in the germline V gene. The CDR3 here is CASSFSRGNSPLHF. The CDR3 DNA follows: TGTGCCAGCAGTTTTTCCAGGGGTAATTCACCCCTCCACTTT.

The chain has TRBV5-1 and TRBJ2-1; no clear D. This CDR3 region has 14 residues. Germline V gene lookup returns CDR1 SGHRS and CDR2 YFSETQ. V lost 2 bases to trimming and J lost 0 bases, with 6 bases between them. The CDR3 region has the DNA TGCGCCAGCAGCTTACAGAGCTCCTACAATGAGCAGTTCTTC. Its translation: CASSLQSSYNEQFF.

This sequence joins TRBV28 and TRBJ2-3; 8 bases agree with TRBD2. With V trimmed by 2 bases and J by 3 bases, 4 bases remained unmatched. The CDR3 length is 15 residues. Germline V gene sequence: CDR1 MDHEN, CDR2 SYDVKM. Here the CDR3 reads CASSLTGGPTDTQYF. CDR3 bases: TGTGCCAGCAGTTTAACGGGAGGGCCAACAGATACGCAGTATTTT. Full variable domain (missing parts from reference TRBV28 and TRBJ2-3): DVKVTQSSRYLVKRTGEKVFLECVQDMDHENMFWYRQDPGLGLRLIYFSYDVKMKEKGDIPEGYSVSREKKERFSLILESASTNQTSMYLCASSLTGGPTDTQYFGPGTRLTVL.

The DNA of the CDR3 is TGTGCCAGCAGCCAAGATCTAGCACGGCCCCAGCATTTT. Translated: CASSQDLARPQHF. The chain combines TRBV4-2 with TRBJ1-5, with D unresolved. Germline V gene lookup returns CDR1 LGHNA and CDR2 YNFKEQ. The V gene lost 0 bases and the J gene lost 9 bases, with 9 bases spanning the gap. There are 13 residues in the CDR3.

The chain joins TRBV10-1 to TRBJ1-1; 12 bases match TRBD1. This CDR3 is 18 amino acids long. The germline gives CDR1 WNHNN, CDR2 SYGVQD (reference sequence). V lost 11 bases, J lost 5 bases, and 21 bases stayed unmatched. The DNA of the CDR3 is TGCGCCGACAATCTGGGTCGGGGACAGGGGGCTCGGGTGACTGAAGCTTTCTTT. Amino acids: CADNLGRGQGARVTEAFF.

The CDR3 nucleotides read TGCGCCAGCAGCGTCATCTCGGACAGACAAGAGACCCAGTACTTC. Its protein product is CASSVISDRQETQYF. This rearrangement joins TRBV5-1 to TRBJ2-5, with a weak D call TRBD1 (6 bases). The V gene's germline CDR1 is SGHRS and CDR2 YFSETQ. Trimming pared 4 bases from V and 2 bases from J, leaving 15 bases between. The CDR3 contains 15 residues.

The sample holds one count of this clone. The chain recombines TRBV3-1 (or the pseudogene TRBV3-2) with TRBJ2-7; weak D call: TRBD2 (5 bases). CDR3 length equals 14 residues. V lost 4 bases and J lost 3, with 13 bases in between. Looked up from germline, CDR1 is LGHDT and CDR2 is YNNKEL (reference sequence). The CDR3 protein is CASSLGGSYYEQYF. The CDR3, as DNA: TGTGCCAGCAGCCTCGGCGGGTCCTACTACGAGCAGTACTTC.

J is TRBJ1-5 and V is TRBV6-2 or TRBV6-3; D is possibly TRBD1 (6 bases). Trimming removed 2 bases at V and 8 bases at J, with 10 bases between. Germline CDR1 reads MNHEY; CDR2 reads SVGEGT. The CDR3 loop spans 13 amino acids. The CDR3 spells CASSYRGSKPQHF. The CDR3 DNA sequence: TGTGCCAGCAGTTACAGGGGGTCGAAGCCCCAGCATTTT.

Only a few counts were recorded for this clone. The chain employs TRBV10-2 and TRBJ2-5; possible D gene TRBD1, 5 bases. Trimming left V 5 bases short and J 5 bases short, with 12 bases between. Germline assignment: CDR1 WSHSY and CDR2 SAAADI. The CDR3 extends over 13 amino acids. The CDR3 sequence: CASSFGALETQYF. The CDR3, as DNA: TGCGCCAGCAGTTTTGGGGCCCTGGAGACCCAGTACTTC.

This clone appeared once. V and J are TRBV4-2 and TRBJ1-2; D gene unclear. This CDR3 spans 14 amino acids. CDR1 is LGHNA and CDR2 is YNFKEQ in the germline V gene. Trimming took off 3 bases at V and 5 bases at J, with 13 bases between the two ends. CDR3: CASSQLEKVYGYTF. The CDR3 bases are TGTGCCAGCAGCCAGTTGGAGAAGGTATATGGCTACACCTTC.

The CDR3 sequence is CASSPGTGVVQPQHF. The CDR3 coding sequence is TGTGCCAGCAGCCCCGGGACAGGGGTTGTTCAGCCCCAGCATTTT. V is TRBV7-2 and J is TRBJ1-5; TRBD1 aligns across 10 bases. J gave up 6 bases and V 5 bases, and 7 bases lay outside the gene matches. Germline values: CDR1 SGHTA, CDR2 FQGNSA. The CDR3 covers 15 residues.

The chain recombines TRBV9 with TRBJ2-3, with D unclear. This CDR3 spans 16 amino acids. Germline V CDR1 and CDR2: SGDLS, YYNGEE. The ends were cut back, 1 base at V and 3 bases at J, with 15 bases in the middle. This CDR3 is CASSVSPTHGTDTQYF. CDR3 DNA sequence: TGTGCCAGCAGCGTAAGTCCCACCCACGGGACAGATACGCAGTATTTT.